These T cell receptor beta chains were read from a single sample in a study of graft-versus-host responses after intestinal transplantation. Clones were sequenced by immunoSEQ multiplex PCR, and TCRdb holds only the in-frame ones, with some missing. The table includes approximately 90,000 clones, just over 90% detected once. These TCRs' antigens remain unknown. The source was unstimulated CD8+ T cells sorted from spleen or lymph node cells, collected before intestinal transplant. The receptor source for this set is a human donor who received an intestinal transplant. Both conserved end residues are part of each CDR3. The order of the fields is clone size, D gene, J gene, V gene, CDR3 DNA, CDR3 protein. D genes are given only for firm matches. Only some rows state a clone size, as once, few, many or a class for expanded clones.

clone size: .; D gene: TRBD2; J gene: TRBJ2-1; V gene: TRBV28; CDR3 DNA: TGTGCCAGCAGTTTGTCTAATCTAGCGGGAGGTATTAATGAGCAGTTCTTC; CDR3 protein: CASSLSNLAGGINEQFF
clone size: .; D gene: .; J gene: TRBJ2-1; V gene: TRBV7-9; CDR3 DNA: TGTGCCAGCAGTACAAGAGGGCGGACCCTCTCCTACAATGAGCAGTTCTTC; CDR3 protein: CASSTRGRTLSYNEQFF
clone size: .; D gene: .; J gene: TRBJ1-5; V gene: TRBV5-6; CDR3 DNA: TGTGCCAGCAGCTTGGGGGAGACAGAGGGTCAGCCCCAGCATTTT; CDR3 protein: CASSLGETEGQPQHF
clone size: .; D gene: .; J gene: TRBJ2-2; V gene: TRBV5-1; CDR3 DNA: TGCGCCAGCAGCGTCAGCGGCGGCCCCCCGTTTTTT; CDR3 protein: CASSVSGGPPFF
clone size: .; D gene: TRBD2; J gene: TRBJ2-1; V gene: TRBV9; CDR3 DNA: TGTGCCAGCAGCCTCTGGACTAGCCCGTTGGAGCAGTTCTTC; CDR3 protein: CASSLWTSPLEQFF
clone size: .; D gene: .; J gene: TRBJ2-1; V gene: TRBV27; CDR3 DNA: TGTGCCAGCAGTTTAATGAGGACTTCTAATGAGCAGTTCTTC; CDR3 protein: CASSLMRTSNEQFF
clone size: .; D gene: .; J gene: TRBJ1-4; V gene: TRBV6-5; CDR3 DNA: TGTGCCAGCAGCCTAGGGTTGGCTAATGAAAAACTGTTTTTT; CDR3 protein: CASSLGLANEKLFF
clone size: .; D gene: .; J gene: TRBJ2-7; V gene: TRBV5-1; CDR3 DNA: TGCGCCAGCAGCTTGGTGGGACACCTCTACGAGCAGTACTTC; CDR3 protein: CASSLVGHLYEQYF
clone size: .; D gene: .; J gene: TRBJ1-5; V gene: TRBV7-7; CDR3 DNA: TGTGCCAGCAGCCACATTCCGGGGGGGCCCCAGCATTTT; CDR3 protein: CASSHIPGGPQHF
clone size: .; D gene: TRBD1; J gene: TRBJ1-2; V gene: TRBV5-6; CDR3 DNA: TGTGCCAGCAGCTCCGGGACAGACTATGGCTACACCTTC; CDR3 protein: CASSSGTDYGYTF
clone size: .; D gene: .; J gene: TRBJ2-1; V gene: TRBV7-9; CDR3 DNA: TGTGCCAGCAGCTTACTTGGGGGGCCCTTCTACAATGAGCAGTTCTTC; CDR3 protein: CASSLLGGPFYNEQFF
clone size: .; D gene: .; J gene: TRBJ2-7; V gene: TRBV28; CDR3 DNA: TGTGCCAGCAGTTTACCCCTTCGGGGTAGTTGGCAGGGAGACGAGCAGTACTTC; CDR3 protein: CASSLPLRGSWQGDEQYF
clone size: .; D gene: .; J gene: TRBJ1-2; V gene: TRBV21-1; CDR3 DNA: TGTGCCAGCAGCAAAGGACCGGGACAGGGGTATGGCTACACCTTC; CDR3 protein: CASSKGPGQGYGYTF
clone size: .; D gene: TRBD1; J gene: TRBJ2-7; V gene: TRBV9; CDR3 DNA: TGTGCCAGCGGAAGGACAGGAACCTACGAGCAGTACTTC; CDR3 protein: CASGRTGTYEQYF
clone size: once; D gene: .; J gene: TRBJ1-1; V gene: TRBV6-1; CDR3 DNA: TGTGCCAGCAGTCCCCAACAGGTGGGGACTGAAGCTTTCTTT; CDR3 protein: CASSPQQVGTEAFF
clone size: .; D gene: .; J gene: TRBJ2-5; V gene: TRBV4-1; CDR3 DNA: TGCGCCAGCAGCCAAGAGGGGGCGGGAGAGACCCAGTACTTC; CDR3 protein: CASSQEGAGETQYF
clone size: few; D gene: .; J gene: TRBJ2-1; V gene: TRBV11-2; CDR3 DNA: TGTGCCAGCAGCTTAGGCCATGAGCAGTTCTTC; CDR3 protein: CASSLGHEQFF
clone size: .; D gene: .; J gene: TRBJ1-2; V gene: TRBV5-1; CDR3 DNA: TGCGCCAGCAGCTTGGAGCAGCATAGTCGCTATGGCTACACCTTC; CDR3 protein: CASSLEQHSRYGYTF
clone size: .; D gene: TRBD2; J gene: TRBJ2-3; V gene: TRBV11-1; CDR3 DNA: TGTGCCAGCAGCTTAGCTTCTAGCGGGGGCACAGATACGCAGTATTTT; CDR3 protein: CASSLASSGGTDTQYF
clone size: .; D gene: .; J gene: TRBJ1-6; V gene: TRBV7-3; CDR3 DNA: TGTGCCAGCAGCCTAACAGGGTATAATTCACCCCTCCACTTT; CDR3 protein: CASSLTGYNSPLHF
clone size: .; D gene: .; J gene: TRBJ2-7; V gene: TRBV27; CDR3 DNA: TGTGCCAGCAGTTTAATAGGGAATTTCTCCTACGAGCAGTACTTC; CDR3 protein: CASSLIGNFSYEQYF
clone size: few; D gene: TRBD2; J gene: TRBJ2-7; V gene: TRBV9; CDR3 DNA: TGTGCCAGCAGCGTAGATGATAGCGGGGGGCTATCCGACGAGCAGTACTTC; CDR3 protein: CASSVDDSGGLSDEQYF
clone size: .; D gene: TRBD1; J gene: TRBJ2-7; V gene: TRBV6-6; CDR3 DNA: TGTGCCAGCAGTGGGACAGCTGGAACCTACGAGCAGTACTTC; CDR3 protein: CASSGTAGTYEQYF
clone size: once; D gene: TRBD1; J gene: TRBJ1-1; V gene: TRBV29-1; CDR3 DNA: TGCAGCGTCACACCAACAGGGGATGAACCTTTCTTT; CDR3 protein: CSVTPTGDEPFF
clone size: .; D gene: .; J gene: TRBJ1-2; V gene: TRBV2; CDR3 DNA: TGTGCCAGCAGGGACTCCCAATCTAACTATGGCTACACCTTC; CDR3 protein: CASRDSQSNYGYTF
clone size: .; D gene: .; J gene: TRBJ2-7; V gene: TRBV11-3; CDR3 DNA: TGTGCCAGCAGCTTAGTTAGTGAAAGCGAGCAGTACTTC; CDR3 protein: CASSLVSESEQYF
clone size: .; D gene: .; J gene: TRBJ2-7; V gene: TRBV6-6; CDR3 DNA: TGTGCCAGCAGCTCCGAAGGCCCGCCTCCCCCCTACGAGCAGTACTTC; CDR3 protein: CASSSEGPPPPYEQYF
clone size: .; D gene: TRBD2; J gene: TRBJ2-5; V gene: TRBV5-5; CDR3 DNA: TGTGCCAGCAGCTTGGTTGGGGGAGGGCCGATAGAGACCCAGTACTTC; CDR3 protein: CASSLVGGGPIETQYF
clone size: .; D gene: .; J gene: TRBJ1-5; V gene: TRBV5-7; CDR3 DNA: TGTGCCAGCAGCTTGGACAGGTGGCTAATGGTGGGCAATCAGCCCCAGCATTTT; CDR3 protein: CASSLDRWLMVGNQPQHF
clone size: once; D gene: .; J gene: TRBJ1-2; V gene: TRBV30; CDR3 DNA: TGTGCCTGGAGTGGGTACAGGTATGGCTACACCTTC; CDR3 protein: CAWSGYRYGYTF
clone size: .; D gene: TRBD2; J gene: TRBJ2-1; V gene: TRBV6-5; CDR3 DNA: TGTGCCACGGGGGAGGGACTAGCGGATTACAATGAGCAGTTCTTC; CDR3 protein: CATGEGLADYNEQFF
clone size: .; D gene: TRBD2; J gene: TRBJ2-3; V gene: TRBV11-2; CDR3 DNA: TGTGCCAGCACGCACCCGCTCTCGGGGGGAGATACGCAGTATTTT; CDR3 protein: CASTHPLSGGDTQYF
clone size: .; D gene: TRBD1; J gene: TRBJ2-1; V gene: TRBV7-9; CDR3 DNA: TGTGCCACCTCCTCCGGACAGGGTTGGACGGGTCGATACAATGAGCAGTTCTTC; CDR3 protein: CATSSGQGWTGRYNEQFF
clone size: .; D gene: TRBD1; J gene: TRBJ1-5; V gene: TRBV2; CDR3 DNA: TGTGCCAGCAGTTTACAGGGGAGGCATCAGCCCCAGCATTTT; CDR3 protein: CASSLQGRHQPQHF
clone size: .; D gene: .; J gene: TRBJ2-3; V gene: TRBV6-1; CDR3 DNA: TGTGCCAGCAGCCTTACCGGGAGTGATACGCAGTATTTT; CDR3 protein: CASSLTGSDTQYF
clone size: .; D gene: .; J gene: TRBJ1-2; V gene: TRBV6-1; CDR3 DNA: TGTGCCAGCATCGGTCCGATGGGACGGAACTATGGCTACACCTTC; CDR3 protein: CASIGPMGRNYGYTF
clone size: .; D gene: .; J gene: TRBJ1-5; V gene: TRBV5-1; CDR3 DNA: TGCGCCAGCAGTCAAACAGGGTCAGATCAGCCCCAGCATTTT; CDR3 protein: CASSQTGSDQPQHF
clone size: .; D gene: TRBD2; J gene: TRBJ2-1; V gene: TRBV11-1; CDR3 DNA: TGTGCCAGCAGCCCGACTAGCGGAAAAGACAATGAGCAGTTCTTC; CDR3 protein: CASSPTSGKDNEQFF
clone size: once; D gene: .; J gene: TRBJ2-5; V gene: TRBV7-9; CDR3 DNA: TGTGCCAGCAGCCGCCGCTATAGCGGCCAGAGGTCAGAGACCCAGTACTTC; CDR3 protein: CASSRRYSGQRSETQYF
clone size: .; D gene: .; J gene: TRBJ2-7; V gene: TRBV7-9; CDR3 DNA: TGTGCCAGCAGCTTGTTTGACAGAACCTACGAGCAGTACTTC; CDR3 protein: CASSLFDRTYEQYF
clone size: .; D gene: TRBD2; J gene: TRBJ2-4; V gene: TRBV9; CDR3 DNA: TGTGCCAGCAGCGTAGCGGGGGGGAAAAACATTCAGTACTTC; CDR3 protein: CASSVAGGKNIQYF
clone size: .; D gene: .; J gene: TRBJ2-1; V gene: TRBV13; CDR3 DNA: TGTGCCAGCAGCTTATGGCACAGGGATAATGAGCAGTTCTTC; CDR3 protein: CASSLWHRDNEQFF
clone size: .; D gene: .; J gene: TRBJ2-5; V gene: TRBV2; CDR3 DNA: TGTGCCAGCACTCGGGACTGGGGGGAGACCCAGTACTTC; CDR3 protein: CASTRDWGETQYF
clone size: .; D gene: TRBD2; J gene: TRBJ2-5; V gene: TRBV11-2; CDR3 DNA: TGTGCCAGCAGCTTAGGCGGGGGGGAACAAGAGACCCAGTACTTC; CDR3 protein: CASSLGGGEQETQYF
clone size: few; D gene: TRBD1; J gene: TRBJ1-2; V gene: TRBV6-1; CDR3 DNA: TGTGCCAGCAGTGGAGAGGACAGGGGGCGAGGCTATGGCTACACCTTC; CDR3 protein: CASSGEDRGRGYGYTF
clone size: .; D gene: .; J gene: TRBJ2-7; V gene: TRBV5-6; CDR3 DNA: TGTGCCAGCAGCTTGGTCGGGGGAAAGTCCTACGAGCAGTACTTC; CDR3 protein: CASSLVGGKSYEQYF
clone size: few; D gene: .; J gene: TRBJ2-7; V gene: TRBV10-3; CDR3 DNA: TGTGCCATCAGTGAGTCCGACGAGCAGTACTTC; CDR3 protein: CAISESDEQYF
clone size: few; D gene: TRBD1; J gene: TRBJ2-7; V gene: TRBV4-1; CDR3 DNA: TGCGCCAGCAGCCAAGAAGGGGGACAGTTCTCCTACGAGCAGTACTTC; CDR3 protein: CASSQEGGQFSYEQYF
clone size: .; D gene: .; J gene: TRBJ2-5; V gene: TRBV5-6; CDR3 DNA: TGTGCCAGCAGCTTGAACAGTTTACAAGAGACCCAGTACTTC; CDR3 protein: CASSLNSLQETQYF
clone size: .; D gene: .; J gene: TRBJ2-7; V gene: TRBV7-3; CDR3 DNA: TGTGCCAGCAGCTTATACCCAGGCCTCCACGAGCAGTACTTC; CDR3 protein: CASSLYPGLHEQYF
clone size: .; D gene: TRBD1; J gene: TRBJ2-7; V gene: TRBV27; CDR3 DNA: TGTGCCAGCAGTTTCGGGACAGAAGCCTACGAGCAGTACTTC; CDR3 protein: CASSFGTEAYEQYF
clone size: .; D gene: .; J gene: TRBJ1-2; V gene: TRBV6-5; CDR3 DNA: TGTGCCAGCAGCCCTGAGTCCACTCGGTCCTATGGCTACACCTTC; CDR3 protein: CASSPESTRSYGYTF